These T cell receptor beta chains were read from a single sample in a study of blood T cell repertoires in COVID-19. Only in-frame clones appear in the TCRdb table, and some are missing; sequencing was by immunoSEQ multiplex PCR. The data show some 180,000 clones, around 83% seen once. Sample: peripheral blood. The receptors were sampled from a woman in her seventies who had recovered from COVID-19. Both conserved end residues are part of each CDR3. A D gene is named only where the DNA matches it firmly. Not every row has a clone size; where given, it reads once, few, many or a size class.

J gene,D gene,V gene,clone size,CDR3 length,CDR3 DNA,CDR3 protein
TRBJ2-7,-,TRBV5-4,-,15,TGTGCCAGCAGCTTGGGGGGGGCGGGAGCTGGCGAGCAGTACTTC,CASSLGGAGAGEQYF
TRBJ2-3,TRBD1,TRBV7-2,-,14,TGTGCCAGCAGCGTGACAGGGATCACAGATACGCAGTATTTT,CASSVTGITDTQYF
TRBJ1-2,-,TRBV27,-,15,TGTGCCAGCAGTTTATCCGGGACACCTGACTATGGCTACACCTTC,CASSLSGTPDYGYTF
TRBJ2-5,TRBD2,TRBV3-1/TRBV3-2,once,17,TGTGCCAGCAGCCAAACACGACTAGCGGGAATCCAAGAGACCCAGTACTTC,CASSQTRLAGIQETQYF
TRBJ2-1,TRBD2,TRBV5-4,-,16,TGTGCCAGCAGCCCCGGGGGACTAGCGGGATGGAATGAGCAGTTCTTC,CASSPGGLAGWNEQFF
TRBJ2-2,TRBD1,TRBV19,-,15,TGTGCCAGTAGTTTGACAGGGGGCTTTGTCGGGGAGCTGTTTTTT,CASSLTGGFVGELFF
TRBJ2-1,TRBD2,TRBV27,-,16,TGTGCCAGCAGTTTCTTCGGGGGGGGCCCCTACAATGAGCAGTTCTTC,CASSFFGGGPYNEQFF
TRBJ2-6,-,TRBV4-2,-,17,TGTGCCAGCAGCCAAGACCCCAGCGGGTCTGGGGCCAACGTCCTGACTTTC,CASSQDPSGSGANVLTF
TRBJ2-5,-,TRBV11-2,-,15,TGTGCCAGCAGCTTAGATCCGGGGGTTTCAGAGACCCAGTACTTC,CASSLDPGVSETQYF
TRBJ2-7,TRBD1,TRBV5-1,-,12,TGCGCCAGCAGCTCCGACAGGGACGAGCAGTACTTC,CASSSDRDEQYF
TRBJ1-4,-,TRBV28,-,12,TGTGCCAGCAGTTTTAGGGGGACGAAACTGTTTTTT,CASSFRGTKLFF
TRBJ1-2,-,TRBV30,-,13,TGTGCCCGGAGGGCCTGGGGGGGTGATGGCTACACCTTC,CARRAWGGDGYTF
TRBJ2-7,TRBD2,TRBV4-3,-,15,TGCGCCAGCAGCCAAGGGGCGGGAGTCATGTACGAGCAGTACTTC,CASSQGAGVMYEQYF
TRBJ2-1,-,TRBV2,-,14,TGTGCCAGCAGTGATGTGGGCCGTACGGATGAGCAGTTCTTC,CASSDVGRTDEQFF
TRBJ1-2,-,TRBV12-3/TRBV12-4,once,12,TGTGCCAGCAGCCAACGACTCTATGGCTACACCTTC,CASSQRLYGYTF
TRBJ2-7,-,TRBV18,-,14,TGTGCCAGCTCACCACCCAGCAGGGCCTACGAGCAGTACTTC,CASSPPSRAYEQYF
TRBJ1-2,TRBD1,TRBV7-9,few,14,TGTGCCAGCAGCCCGGGGGGGACAGACTATGGCTACACCTTC,CASSPGGTDYGYTF
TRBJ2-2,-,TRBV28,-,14,TGTGCCAGCAGTTTATGGGGATCGGGGGGGGAGCTGTTTTTT,CASSLWGSGGELFF
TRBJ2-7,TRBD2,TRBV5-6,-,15,TGTGCCAGCACCCCGGAGTCGGGGGGATTCTACGAGCAGTACTTC,CASTPESGGFYEQYF
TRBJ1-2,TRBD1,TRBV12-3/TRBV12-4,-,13,TGTGCCAGCGCCGGGGACAGCAACTATGGCTACACCTTC,CASAGDSNYGYTF